This TCR beta chain was observed in a study of T cells in Graves' hyperthyroidism and ophthalmopathy. In its sample, this clonotype was seen many times. Source material for PBMCs was around 10 ml fresh peripheral blood. Regions amplified from RNA transcripts were the TCR beta CDR3 regions. Initially, a first-round RT-PCR of the TCR CDR3 employed the HTBI primer set. TCRdb used MiXCR to reprocess the multiplex PCR reads, holding one entry per CDR3 protein. The table lists fewer than 250,000 distinct CDR3 sequences, roughly a sixth of them singletons. Germline CDR1 is MDHEN and CDR2 is SYDVKM. There are 14 residues in the CDR3. V lost 5 bases, J lost 3 bases, and 10 bases lay in between.

What was sequenced was blood. The TCR sequence derives from a man between 50 and 59 years old with Graves' hyperthyroidism. The chain links TRBV28 to TRBJ2-2; tentative D call: TRBD1 (5 bases). The CDR3 spells CASSRGWDTGELFF. CDR3 coding DNA: TGTGCCAGCAGTAGGGGATGGGACACCGGGGAGCTGTTTTTT.